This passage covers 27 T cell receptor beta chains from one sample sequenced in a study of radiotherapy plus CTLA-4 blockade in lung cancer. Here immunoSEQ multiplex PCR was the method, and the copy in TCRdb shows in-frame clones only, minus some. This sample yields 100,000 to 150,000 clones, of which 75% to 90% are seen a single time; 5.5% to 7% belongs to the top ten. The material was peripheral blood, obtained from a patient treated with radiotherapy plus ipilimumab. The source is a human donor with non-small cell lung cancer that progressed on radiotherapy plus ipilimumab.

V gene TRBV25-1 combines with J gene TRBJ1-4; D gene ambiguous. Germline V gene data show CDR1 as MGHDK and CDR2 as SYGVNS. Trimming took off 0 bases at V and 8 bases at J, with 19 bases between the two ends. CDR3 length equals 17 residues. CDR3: CASSEYHTAPGREKLFF. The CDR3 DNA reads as TGTGCCAGCAGTGAATATCACACGGCCCCTGGAAGGGAAAAACTGTTTTTT.

CDR3 residues: CASSDRTGGETQYF. The CDR3 DNA sequence: TGCGCCAGCAGCGACCGGACAGGGGGAGAGACCCAGTACTTC. This chain joins TRBV5-1 and TRBJ2-5; 10 bases align to TRBD1. Trimming took 4 bases from V and 4 from J; bases not matched to a gene: 4. Germline V gene sequence: CDR1 SGHRS, CDR2 YFSETQ. The CDR3 consists of 14 residues.

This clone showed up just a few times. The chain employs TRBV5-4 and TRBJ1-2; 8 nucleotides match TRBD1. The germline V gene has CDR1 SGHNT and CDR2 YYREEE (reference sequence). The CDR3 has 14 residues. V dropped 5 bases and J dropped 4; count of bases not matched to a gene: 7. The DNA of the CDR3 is TGTGCCAGCAGGTCCGGGACAGGTCTCTATGGCTACACCTTC. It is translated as CASRSGTGLYGYTF.

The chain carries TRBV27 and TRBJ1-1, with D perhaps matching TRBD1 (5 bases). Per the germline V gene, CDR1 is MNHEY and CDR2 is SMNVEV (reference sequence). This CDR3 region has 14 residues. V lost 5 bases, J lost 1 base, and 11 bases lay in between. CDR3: CASSRSGGNTEAFF. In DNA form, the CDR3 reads TGTGCCAGCAGTCGATCCGGGGGGAACACTGAAGCTTTCTTT.

This CDR3 reads CASSPLRGEGGYTF. The CDR3 DNA follows: TGTGCCAGCTCACCCCTCAGGGGGGAAGGGGGCTACACCTTC. The rearrangement links TRBV18 to TRBJ1-2; TRBD1 agrees at 7 bases. The CDR3 contains 14 residues. Unmatched junction bases numbered 9, after V lost 3 bases and J lost 8 bases. Looked up from germline, CDR1 is KGHSH and CDR2 is LQKENI.

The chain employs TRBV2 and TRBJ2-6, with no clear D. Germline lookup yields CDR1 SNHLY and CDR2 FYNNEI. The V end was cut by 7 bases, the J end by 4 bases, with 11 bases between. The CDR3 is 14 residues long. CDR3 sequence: CASTGERGANVLTF. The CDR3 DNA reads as TGTGCCAGCACTGGCGAACGGGGGGCCAACGTCCTGACTTTC.

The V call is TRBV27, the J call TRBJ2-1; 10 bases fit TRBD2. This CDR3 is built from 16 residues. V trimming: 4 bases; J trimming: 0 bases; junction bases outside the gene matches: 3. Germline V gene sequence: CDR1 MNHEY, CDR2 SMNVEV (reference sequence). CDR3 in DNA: TGTGCCAGCAGTTCCCGACTAGCGGGCTCCTACAATGAGCAGTTCTTC. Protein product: CASSSRLAGSYNEQFF.

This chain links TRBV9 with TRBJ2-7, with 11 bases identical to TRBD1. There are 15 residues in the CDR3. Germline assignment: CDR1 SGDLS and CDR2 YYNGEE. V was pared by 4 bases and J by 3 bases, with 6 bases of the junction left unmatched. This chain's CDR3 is CASSPEGTGGYEQYF. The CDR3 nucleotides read TGTGCCAGCAGCCCAGAAGGGACAGGGGGCTACGAGCAGTACTTC.

CDR3 nucleotides: TGTGCCAGCAGCCCGCCTTGGCTAGCGGGAGGGATTGATTACAATGAGCAGTTCTTC. Its translation: CASSPPWLAGGIDYNEQFF. V is TRBV7-9 and J is TRBJ2-1; 12 bases align to TRBD2. The germline V gene has CDR1 SEHNR and CDR2 FQNEAQ (reference sequence). The V gene end was trimmed by 5 bases and the J gene end by 4 bases; junction bases not matched to a gene: 15. The CDR3 is 19 residues long.

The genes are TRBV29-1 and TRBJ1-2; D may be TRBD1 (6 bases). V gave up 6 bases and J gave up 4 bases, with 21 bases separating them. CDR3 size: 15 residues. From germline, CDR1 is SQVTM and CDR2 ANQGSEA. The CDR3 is CSVEQGGFYPYGYTF. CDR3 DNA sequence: TGCAGCGTAGAACAGGGCGGCTTCTACCCCTATGGCTACACCTTC. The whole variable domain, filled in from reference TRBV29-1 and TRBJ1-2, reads SAVISQKPSRDICQRGTSLTIQCQVDSQVTMMFWYRQQPGQSLTLIATANQGSEATYESGFVIDKFPISRPNLTFSTLTVSNMSPEDSSIYLCSVEQGGFYPYGYTFGSGTRLTVV.

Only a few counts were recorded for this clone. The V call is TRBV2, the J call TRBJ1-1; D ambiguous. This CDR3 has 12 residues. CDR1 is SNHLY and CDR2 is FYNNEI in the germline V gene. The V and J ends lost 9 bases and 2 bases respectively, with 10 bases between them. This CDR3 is CASQTRNTEAFF. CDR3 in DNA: TGTGCCAGTCAGACAAGAAACACTGAAGCTTTCTTT. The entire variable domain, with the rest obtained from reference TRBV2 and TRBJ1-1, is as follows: EPEVTQTPSHQVTQMGQEVILRCVPISNHLYFYWYRQILGQKVEFLVSFYNNEISEKSEIFDDQFSVERPDGSNFTLKIRSTKLEDSAMYFCASQTRNTEAFFGQGTRLTVV.

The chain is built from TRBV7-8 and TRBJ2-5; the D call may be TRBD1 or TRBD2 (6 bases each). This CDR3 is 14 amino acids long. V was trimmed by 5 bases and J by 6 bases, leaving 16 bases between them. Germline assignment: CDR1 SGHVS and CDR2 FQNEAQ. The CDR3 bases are TGTGCCAGCAGCAGGGGGGTGGGAGTTAAGACCCAGTACTTC. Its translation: CASSRGVGVKTQYF.

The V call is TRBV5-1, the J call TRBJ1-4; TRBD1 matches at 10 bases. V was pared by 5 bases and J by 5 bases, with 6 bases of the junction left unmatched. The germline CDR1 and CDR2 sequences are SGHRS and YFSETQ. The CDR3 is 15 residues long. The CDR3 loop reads CASRQPGQGNEKLFF. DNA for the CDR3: TGCGCCAGCAGACAACCGGGACAGGGGAATGAAAAACTGTTTTTT.

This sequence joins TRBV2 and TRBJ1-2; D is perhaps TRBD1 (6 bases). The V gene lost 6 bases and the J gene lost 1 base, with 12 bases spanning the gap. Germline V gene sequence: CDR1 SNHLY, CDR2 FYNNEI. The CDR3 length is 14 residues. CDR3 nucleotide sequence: TGTGCCAGCAGGGAGGACAGTTTTAACTATGGCTACACCTTC. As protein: CASREDSFNYGYTF.

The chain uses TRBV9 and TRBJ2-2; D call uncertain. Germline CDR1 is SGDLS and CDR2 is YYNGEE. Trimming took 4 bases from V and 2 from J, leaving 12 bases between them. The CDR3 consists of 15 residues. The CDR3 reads CASSYSGGNTGELFF. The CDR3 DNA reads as TGTGCCAGCAGCTACAGTGGTGGAAACACCGGGGAGCTGTTTTTT. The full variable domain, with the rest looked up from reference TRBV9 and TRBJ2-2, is DSGVTQTPKHLITATGQRVTLRCSPRSGDLSVYWYQQSLDQGLQFLIQYYNGEERAKGNILERFSAQQFPDLHSELNLSSLELGDSALYFCASSYSGGNTGELFFGEGSRLTVL.

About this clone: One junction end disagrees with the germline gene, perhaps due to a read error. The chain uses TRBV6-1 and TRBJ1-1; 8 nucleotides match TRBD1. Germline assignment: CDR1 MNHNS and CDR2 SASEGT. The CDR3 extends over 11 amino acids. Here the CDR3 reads CASSETQGAPF. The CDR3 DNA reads TGTGCCAGCAGTGAAACCCAGGGGGCGCCTTTT.

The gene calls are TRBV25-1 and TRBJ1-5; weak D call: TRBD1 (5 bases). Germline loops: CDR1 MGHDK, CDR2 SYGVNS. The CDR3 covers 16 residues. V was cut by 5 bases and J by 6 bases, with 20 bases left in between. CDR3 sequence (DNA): TGTGCCAGCAGTCCCGCCGGGCAGGGAGGAGGTCAGCCCCAGCATTTT. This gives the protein CASSPAGQGGGQPQHF.

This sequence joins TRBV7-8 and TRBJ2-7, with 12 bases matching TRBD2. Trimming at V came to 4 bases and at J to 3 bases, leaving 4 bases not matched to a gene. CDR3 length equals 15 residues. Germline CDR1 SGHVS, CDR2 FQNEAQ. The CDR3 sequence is CASSYPTSGSYEQYF. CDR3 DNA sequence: TGTGCCAGCAGCTATCCGACTAGCGGGAGCTACGAGCAGTACTTC. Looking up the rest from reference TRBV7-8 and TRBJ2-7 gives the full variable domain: GAGVSQSPRYKVAKRGQDVALRCDPISGHVSLFWYQQALGQGPEFLTYFQNEAQLDKSGLPSDRFFAERPEGSVSTLKIQRTQQEDSAVYLCASSYPTSGSYEQYFGPGTRLTVT.

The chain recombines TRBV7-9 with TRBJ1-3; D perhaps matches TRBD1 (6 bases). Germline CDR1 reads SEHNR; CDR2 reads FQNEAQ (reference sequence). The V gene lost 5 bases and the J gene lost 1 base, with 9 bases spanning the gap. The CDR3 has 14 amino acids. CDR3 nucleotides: TGTGCCAGCAGCCTACAGGGTTCTGGAAACACCATATATTTT. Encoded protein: CASSLQGSGNTIYF.

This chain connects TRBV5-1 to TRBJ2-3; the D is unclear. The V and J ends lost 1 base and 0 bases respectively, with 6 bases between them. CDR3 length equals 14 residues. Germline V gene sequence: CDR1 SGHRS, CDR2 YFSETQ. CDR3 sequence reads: CASSLPSSTDTQYF. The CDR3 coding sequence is TGCGCCAGCAGCTTGCCCTCAAGCACAGATACGCAGTATTTT.

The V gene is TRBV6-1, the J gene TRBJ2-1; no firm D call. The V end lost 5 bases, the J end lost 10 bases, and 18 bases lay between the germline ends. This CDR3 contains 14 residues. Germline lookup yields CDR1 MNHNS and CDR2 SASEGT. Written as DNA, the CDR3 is TGTGCCAGCAGTCCTCGGCGCGACATCTCCGAGCAGTTCTTC. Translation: CASSPRRDISEQFF.

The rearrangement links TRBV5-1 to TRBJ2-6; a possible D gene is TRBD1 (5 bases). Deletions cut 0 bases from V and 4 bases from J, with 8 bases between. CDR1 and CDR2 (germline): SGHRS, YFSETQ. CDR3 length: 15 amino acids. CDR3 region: CASSLAGQGANVLTF. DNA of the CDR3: TGCGCCAGCAGCTTGGCAGGACAAGGGGCCAACGTCCTGACTTTC.

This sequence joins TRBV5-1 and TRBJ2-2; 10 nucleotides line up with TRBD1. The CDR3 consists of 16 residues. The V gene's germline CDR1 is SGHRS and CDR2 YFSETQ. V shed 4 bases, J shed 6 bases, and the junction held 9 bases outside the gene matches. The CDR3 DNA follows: TGCGCCAGCAGCGAGCCGGGACAGGGGTTCGCCGGGGAGCTGTTTTTT. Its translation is CASSEPGQGFAGELFF.

The CDR3 here is CASSPLGQPNTGELFF. DNA for the CDR3: TGTGCCAGCTCACCTCTGGGACAGCCTAACACCGGGGAGCTGTTTTTT. The chain uses TRBV18 and TRBJ2-2, with 7 positions matching TRBD1. The CDR3 loop spans 16 amino acids. Germline V CDR1 and CDR2: KGHSH, LQKENI. The J segment lost 2 bases and the V segment lost 3 bases, leaving 6 bases of the junction unmatched.

Written as DNA, the CDR3 is TGCGCCAGCAGCTTGTCGGCAGGGCTGAATCAGCCCCAGCATTTT. Its translation: CASSLSAGLNQPQHF. The chain combines TRBV5-1 with TRBJ1-5, with a possible D match to TRBD1 (5 bases). Trimming left V 1 base short and J 4 bases short, with 12 bases between. This CDR3 is built from 15 residues. From germline, CDR1 is SGHRS and CDR2 YFSETQ.

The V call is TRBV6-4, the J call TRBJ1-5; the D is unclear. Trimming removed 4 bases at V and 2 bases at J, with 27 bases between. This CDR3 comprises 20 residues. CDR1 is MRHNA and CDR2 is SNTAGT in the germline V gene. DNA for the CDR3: TGTGCCAGCAGTGTACTTCATTCTACCCTCGTAAGGGAAGGCAATCAGCCCCAGCATTTT. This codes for CASSVLHSTLVREGNQPQHF.

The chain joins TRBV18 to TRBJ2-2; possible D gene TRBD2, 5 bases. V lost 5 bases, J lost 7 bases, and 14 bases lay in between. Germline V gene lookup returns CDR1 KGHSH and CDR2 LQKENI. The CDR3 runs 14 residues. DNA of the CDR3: TGTGCCAGCTCATTGACTACGCCGGGCGGGGAGCTGTTTTTT. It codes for CASSLTTPGGELFF.